This T cell receptor (beta chain) was found in a study of T cell responses to AZD1222 COVID-19 vaccine. Overall study results and limits: In a largely white British group with more females than males, clonal diversity was possibly underestimated.

Worth noting for this clone: Its antigen remains unknown.

Germline CDR1 and CDR2: SNHLY and FYNNEI. V gave up 6 bases and J gave up 4 bases; unmatched junction bases: 10. This CDR3 spans 16 amino acids. Assay used: immunoSEQ multiplex PCR; TCRdb lists only in-frame clones, some missing. The repertoire holds fewer than 120,000 clones, with approximately 94% as singletons. The sequence was collected from an adult who received the AZD1222 COVID-19 vaccine. This chain uses TRBV2 with TRBJ2-2; 8 bases line up with TRBD2. This specimen consisted of peripheral blood, obtained 28 days after the second AZD1222 dose. CDR3: CASRGAGALGTGELFF. The CDR3 nucleotides read TGTGCCAGCAGGGGAGCGGGAGCTCTTGGCACCGGGGAGCTGTTTTTT.